The 28 T cell receptor beta chains in this list originate from one sample, sequenced in a study of PD-1 blockade in mismatch repair-deficient tumors. Assay used: immunoSEQ multiplex PCR; TCRdb lists only in-frame clones, some missing. The sample has some 120,000 clones; approximately 86% are singletons. Sample: peripheral blood, taken 44 weeks after starting pembrolizumab. These receptors came from an adult with mismatch repair-deficient cancer.

This chain joins TRBV11-3 and TRBJ2-3; D is unresolved. Germline loops: CDR1 SGHNT, CDR2 YENEEA. Trimming left V 0 bases short and J 4 bases short, with 5 bases between. The CDR3 contains 13 residues. The CDR3 region is CASSLDLSDTQYF. CDR3 nucleotides: TGTGCCAGCAGCTTAGATCTGTCAGATACGCAGTATTTT.

J is TRBJ1-1 and V is TRBV6-5; a weak D match, TRBD1 (6 bases). The germline CDR1 and CDR2 sequences are MNHEY and SVGAGI. CDR3 size: 14 residues. V was cut by 7 bases and J by 5 bases, with 17 bases left in between. CDR3 sequence: CASNRMRGSTEAFF. CDR3 DNA sequence: TGTGCCAGCAATAGAATGAGGGGGTCGACTGAAGCTTTCTTT.

CDR3 bases: TGTGCCAGCAGCTTGCCAAGGGTCCACTCCTACGAGCAGTACTTC. It codes for CASSLPRVHSYEQYF. The chain carries TRBV5-8 and TRBJ2-7; D ambiguous. The CDR3 has 15 amino acids. V shed 1 base and J shed 0 bases, with 11 bases lying between them. Germline CDR1 is SGHTS and CDR2 is YDEGEE. Full variable domain (missing parts from reference TRBV5-8 and TRBJ2-7): EAGVTQSPTHLIKTRGQQATLRCSPISGHTSVYWYQQALGLGLQFLLWYDEGEERNRGNFPPRFSGRQFPNYSSELNVNALELEDSALYLCASSLPRVHSYEQYFGPGTRLTVT.

The rearrangement joins TRBV4-2 to TRBJ2-1, with D unclear. This CDR3 has 15 amino acids. Germline values: CDR1 LGHNA, CDR2 YNFKEQ. The germline V and J ends were trimmed by 1 base and 8 bases, with 15 bases remaining between them. The CDR3 here is CASSQVWRSQDEQFF. CDR3 coding DNA: TGTGCCAGCAGCCAAGTCTGGCGTTCTCAGGATGAGCAGTTCTTC.

This chain links TRBV2 with TRBJ2-3; weak D call: TRBD1 (5 bases). Looked up from germline, CDR1 is SNHLY and CDR2 is FYNNEI. The V end was cut by 4 bases, the J end by 5 bases, with 16 bases between. This CDR3 comprises 15 residues. The CDR3 DNA follows: TGTGCCAGCAGTGGAGACCAGGGTGCAGGAGATACGCAGTATTTT. Translated: CASSGDQGAGDTQYF.

The chain recombines TRBV7-2 with TRBJ2-7; 10 positions agree with TRBD2. This CDR3 is 15 amino acids long. J was trimmed by 3 bases and V by 1 base; bases with no gene match: 3. Per germline, CDR1 SGHTA and CDR2 FQGNSA. The CDR3 region is CASSLVASGSYEQYF. DNA for the CDR3: TGTGCCAGCAGCTTAGTTGCTAGCGGGAGCTACGAGCAGTACTTC.

The chain is built from TRBV11-3 and TRBJ2-3; D not certain. There are 13 residues in the CDR3. Germline V gene lookup returns CDR1 SGHNT and CDR2 YENEEA. V was trimmed by 5 bases and J by 6 bases, leaving 12 bases between them. The CDR3 here is CASSNEGGDTQYF. DNA for the CDR3: TGTGCCAGCAGCAACGAAGGTGGGGATACGCAGTATTTT. Using reference TRBV11-3 and TRBJ2-3 for the parts outside the CDR3, the full variable domain is EAGVVQSPRYKIIEKKQPVAFWCNPISGHNTLYWYLQNLGQGPELLIRYENEEAVDDSQLPKDRFSAERLKGVDSTLKIQPAELGDSAVYLCASSNEGGDTQYFGPGTRLTVL.

The chain joins TRBV11-2 to TRBJ2-1; 14 bases are a match to TRBD2. Germline CDR1 reads SGHAT; CDR2 reads FQNNGV. J lost 8 bases, V lost 5 bases, and 5 bases had no gene match. The CDR3 totals 15 residues. CDR3: CASSQGLAGDDEQFF. The DNA of the CDR3 is TGTGCCAGCAGCCAGGGACTAGCGGGAGACGATGAGCAGTTCTTC. The whole variable domain, filled in from reference TRBV11-2 and TRBJ2-1, reads EAGVAQSPRYKIIEKRQSVAFWCNPISGHATLYWYQQILGQGPKLLIQFQNNGVVDDSQLPKDRFSAERLKGVDSTLKIQPAKLEDSAVYLCASSQGLAGDDEQFFGPGTRLTVL.

The genes are TRBV29-1 and TRBJ2-3; D may be TRBD2 (6 bases). Germline assignment: CDR1 SQVTM and CDR2 ANQGSEA. V lost 2 bases to trimming and J lost 3 bases, with 9 bases between them. The CDR3 is 13 amino acids. The CDR3: CSVEIAVTDTQYF. The CDR3 bases are TGCAGCGTTGAAATAGCGGTAACAGATACGCAGTATTTT.

The chain combines TRBV18 with TRBJ2-1; 10 nucleotides align to TRBD2. The trim removed 2 bases at V and 4 bases at J, leaving 2 bases unmatched. The germline CDR1 and CDR2 sequences are KGHSH and LQKENI. The CDR3 is 15 amino acids. As DNA, the CDR3 is TGTGCCAGCTCACCATTAGCGGGAGGTTACAATGAGCAGTTCTTC. Translation: CASSPLAGGYNEQFF.

This chain links TRBV6-1 with TRBJ1-2, with 7 bases aligning to TRBD1. Germline V gene data show CDR1 as MNHNS and CDR2 as SASEGT. V lost 4 bases to trimming and J lost 3 bases; unmatched junction nucleotides: 8. The CDR3 loop spans 15 amino acids. The DNA for the CDR3 is TGTGCCAGCAGTGGCCCCGGGACAGCAGACTATGGCTACACCTTC. Protein sequence: CASSGPGTADYGYTF.

The rearrangement links TRBV28 to TRBJ2-7, with TRBD1 matching over 9 bases. The CDR3 extends over 19 amino acids. In germline, CDR1 is MDHEN, CDR2 SYDVKM. V gave up 3 bases and J gave up 1 base; unmatched junction bases: 16. This CDR3 is CASSLPGIRTGDRSYEQYF. DNA for the CDR3: TGTGCCAGCAGTTTGCCGGGGATACGGACAGGGGACCGATCCTACGAGCAGTACTTC.

The chain has TRBV11-2 and TRBJ1-2; D is undetermined. CDR3 length: 15 residues. Per germline, CDR1 SGHAT and CDR2 FQNNGV. The V gene lost 1 base and the J gene lost 1 base, with 10 bases spanning the gap. The DNA for the CDR3 is TGTGCCAGCAGCTTAGGCCCGGAACATAACTATGGCTACACCTTC. Translating gives CASSLGPEHNYGYTF.

The chain employs TRBV27 and TRBJ2-7; D is possibly TRBD2 (6 bases). The CDR3 consists of 16 residues. Between the trimmed V and J ends, which lost 6 bases and 7 bases, there was a span of 25 bases. From germline, CDR1 is MNHEY and CDR2 SMNVEV (reference sequence). The CDR3 sequence is CASSTNRETWASEQYF. DNA of the CDR3: TGTGCCAGCAGCACAAATCGGGAGACCTGGGCTTCTGAGCAGTACTTC.

The J gene is TRBJ1-1, the V gene TRBV13; D unresolved. This CDR3 is built from 14 residues. CDR1 PRHDT and CDR2 FYEKMQ come from the germline V gene (reference sequence). Trimming took off 0 bases at V and 10 bases at J, with 15 bases between the two ends. The CDR3 nucleotides read TGTGCCAGCAGCTTAGGATCAACGGGATTAGGAGCTTTCTTT. The encoded protein is CASSLGSTGLGAFF.

The rearrangement uses TRBV27 and TRBJ2-1, with TRBD2 matching 8 bases. This CDR3 has 14 residues. Germline V gene data show CDR1 as MNHEY and CDR2 as SMNVEV (reference sequence). With 7 bases clipped from V and 5 bases from J, the junction kept 7 bases outside the gene matches. The CDR3 spells CASTTSATHNEQFF. In DNA, the CDR3 is TGTGCCAGCACGACTAGCGCGACCCACAATGAGCAGTTCTTC.

As for this clone: This same CDR3 is encoded by further DNA sequences in the sample. The gene calls are TRBV20-1 and TRBJ1-2; TRBD1 is a possible D gene (6 bases). The CDR3 loop spans 11 amino acids. Germline CDR1 reads DFQATT; CDR2 reads SNEGSKA (reference sequence). The germline V and J ends were trimmed by 2 bases and 8 bases, with 9 bases remaining between them. CDR3 nucleotide sequence: TGCAGTGCTAGACAGGGGAGAGGCTACACCTTC. Protein: CSARQGRGYTF.

In this sample, this clone turned up many times. The V and J genes are TRBV7-9 and TRBJ1-4, with no clear D. CDR1 and CDR2 (germline): SEHNR, FQNEAQ (reference sequence). The CDR3 covers 14 residues. Trimming took off 0 bases at V and 5 bases at J, with 7 bases between the two ends. The CDR3: CASSLAGQNEKLFF. The CDR3 DNA sequence: TGTGCCAGCAGCTTAGCTGGGCAGAATGAAAAACTGTTTTTT.

The chain couples TRBV7-9 to TRBJ2-5; TRBD1 aligns across 7 bases. This CDR3 is built from 13 residues. The V segment lost 5 bases and the J segment 4 bases; nucleotides outside the gene matches: 4. The germline gives CDR1 SEHNR, CDR2 FQNEAQ (reference sequence). As DNA, the CDR3 is TGTGCCAGCAGCGCTTACAGGGGAGAGACCCAGTACTTC. This sequence encodes CASSAYRGETQYF.

The chain combines TRBV5-4 with TRBJ1-3; tentative D call: TRBD1 (5 bases). This CDR3 comprises 15 residues. Germline V lookup: CDR1 SGHNT, CDR2 YYREEE (reference sequence). V was cut by 2 bases and J by 0 bases, with 9 bases left in between. The CDR3, as DNA: TGTGCCAGCAGCTTCGGGACCGCCTCTGGAAACACCATATATTTT. Its translation is CASSFGTASGNTIYF.

The chain links TRBV4-1 to TRBJ2-7; D gene unclear. The germline V and J ends were trimmed by 1 base and 6 bases, with 10 bases remaining between them. Germline CDR1 and CDR2: MGHRA and YSYEKL. The CDR3 consists of 13 residues. The CDR3 DNA is TGCGCCAGCAGCCAAGTTGGGGTCCCCGAGCAGTACTTC. It is translated as CASSQVGVPEQYF.

The chain combines TRBV27 with TRBJ2-1; 8 nucleotides agree with TRBD1. There are 16 residues in the CDR3. V gave up 2 bases and J gave up 1 base; unmatched junction bases: 4. Germline CDR1 is MNHEY and CDR2 is SMNVEV (reference sequence). Here the CDR3 DNA reads TGTGCCAGCAGTTTACTGGGACAGGTTTCCTACAATGAGCAGTTCTTC. Translating gives CASSLLGQVSYNEQFF.

This rearrangement joins TRBV2 to TRBJ2-7; D is ambiguous. CDR1 and CDR2 from the germline V gene are SNHLY and FYNNEI. This CDR3 spans 14 amino acids. Trimming pared 2 bases from V and 6 bases from J, leaving 14 bases between. CDR3 in amino acids: CASSEFRGQSEQYF. CDR3 in DNA: TGTGCCAGCAGTGAATTTAGAGGTCAATCCGAGCAGTACTTC.

This chain uses TRBV28 with TRBJ1-5; the D is unclear. Trimming removed 3 bases from V and 1 base from J, with 22 bases in between. In germline, CDR1 is MDHEN, CDR2 SYDVKM. The CDR3 spans 19 residues. The CDR3 DNA reads as TGTGCCAGCAGTTTGTTCGGTTCCTCTTCAGGTCCCAGCAATCAGCCCCAGCATTTT. This codes for CASSLFGSSSGPSNQPQHF.

The V gene is TRBV9, the J gene TRBJ2-1; D not certain. V lost 0 bases, J lost 8 bases, and 6 bases lay in between. Germline CDR1 SGDLS, CDR2 YYNGEE. The CDR3 length is 12 residues. The CDR3 DNA is TGTGCCAGCAGCGTAGGGGGTTATGAGCAGTTCTTC. Its protein is CASSVGGYEQFF.

This chain links TRBV5-5 with TRBJ2-1; D perhaps matches TRBD2 (6 bases). Germline CDR1 and CDR2: SGHKS and YYEKEE (reference sequence). V gave up 0 bases and J gave up 8 bases, with 18 bases separating them. The CDR3 loop spans 16 amino acids. CDR3 loop: CASSLEAAGWGDEQFF. CDR3 sequence (DNA): TGTGCCAGCAGCTTGGAGGCGGCGGGCTGGGGGGATGAGCAGTTCTTC.

V is TRBV4-2 and J is TRBJ2-5, with 9 bases identical to TRBD2. The germline CDR1 and CDR2 sequences are LGHNA and YNFKEQ. Trimming cost V 4 bases and J 5 bases; bases outside gene matches: 5. The CDR3 consists of 14 residues. The CDR3 loop is CASSLASGMETQYF. The CDR3 DNA reads as TGTGCCAGCAGCCTGGCTAGCGGGATGGAGACCCAGTACTTC.

J is TRBJ2-3 and V is TRBV9; D remains unclear. The germline V gene encodes CDR1 SGDLS and CDR2 YYNGEE. Trimming removed 0 bases at V and 4 bases at J, with 6 bases between. The CDR3 covers 13 residues. The CDR3: CASSVVFADTQYF. The CDR3 DNA sequence: TGTGCCAGCAGCGTAGTTTTCGCAGATACGCAGTATTTT.